What follows is one T cell receptor (beta chain) and its context. Its antigen is not known. The sample originates from a study of post-analysis software for immune sequencing data. Study-wide points: Compared with controls, patients had more of roughly five TRBV segments, including TRBV5-6, TRBV5-1 and TRBV20-1. Normalized Chao1 diversity was significantly reduced in patients versus controls. Analysis by F measure revealed that same-batch samples clustered strongly together.

Unique molecular identifiers featured in each of the TCR beta cDNA libraries. TCRdb used MiXCR to reprocess the PCR reads, holding one entry per CDR3 protein. The data show about 540,000 distinct CDR3 sequences, around a third seen once. CDR3 length equals 16 residues. Trimming left V 5 bases short and J 1 base short, with 16 bases between. The receptor was derived from a girl under 18 with multiple sclerosis. Material for sequencing was blood. The V gene is TRBV12-3 or TRBV12-4, the J gene TRBJ2-3; D is tentatively TRBD1 or TRBD2 (5 bases each). The CDR3 sequence is CASSITGTFRTDTQYF. CDR3 nucleotide sequence: TGTGCCAGCAGTATAACCGGGACCTTCCGCACAGATACGCAGTATTTT.